The source of this TCR beta chain is a study of T cells in Graves' hyperthyroidism and ophthalmopathy. Across the whole study: The initial diagnosis was the point when peripheral blood was collected, ahead of any treatment. Points from the study as a whole: The model anticipated ophthalmopathy a median around six months pre-onset.

Clinical symptoms, serum thyroxine and TRAb, thyroid ultrasound and orbital computed tomography together formed the diagnostic basis. Any symptoms of ophthalmopathy came after the first hyperthyroidism diagnosis, from which the blood sample dates. The V gene lost 2 bases and the J gene lost 2 bases, with 10 bases spanning the gap. Germline loops: CDR1 SGHAT, CDR2 FQNNGV. This CDR3 has 14 amino acids. Amplified TCR beta CDR3 regions came from RNA transcripts. A first-round RT-PCR of the TCR CDR3 used the HTBI primer set. TCRdb recomputed calls from the multiplex PCR reads with MiXCR, one row per CDR3 protein. This repertoire shows about 130,000 distinct CDR3 sequences, approximately 20% found once; its top ten account for about 70%. This clonotype was seen at least ten times. Its target is not known.

The V and J genes are TRBV11-2 and TRBJ2-7; D call uncertain. The sequence came from a woman aged 45-60 years with Graves' hyperthyroidism that later progressed to Graves' ophthalmopathy. Sequencing was performed on blood. CDR3 protein: CASSLMFGTYEQYF. CDR3 nucleotide sequence: TGTGCCAGCAGCTTAATGTTCGGCACCTACGAGCAGTACTTC.